This entry describes one T cell receptor beta chain. Its antigen is unknown. The table came from immunoSEQ multiplex PCR; TCRdb's copy has only in-frame clones and leaves some out. The sample contains approximately 92,000 clones, around 86% of which appear only once. These data originate in a study of T cell responses to AZD1222 COVID-19 vaccine. Whole-study findings and limits: Increased Spike-specific TCR breadth and depth were observed after two AZD1222 doses. Across the whole spike, CD4 TCRs peaked at regions 160-218 and 743-854. White British ancestry dominated among donors, who included more females, and clonal diversity was possibly underestimated.

With 2 bases clipped from V and 4 bases from J, the junction kept 18 bases outside the gene matches. The CDR3 is made up of 19 amino acids. Germline CDR1 reads LGHDT; CDR2 reads YNNKEL (reference sequence). The rearrangement links TRBV3-1 (or the pseudogene TRBV3-2) to TRBJ2-7, with 9 positions matching TRBD1. The sequences come from peripheral blood, collected on day 0 of AZD1222 vaccination. The clonotype originates from an adult in good health. The CDR3 sequence: CASSQNFPMGQGWGYEQYF. The CDR3 region has the DNA TGTGCCAGCAGCCAAAATTTTCCCATGGGACAGGGATGGGGGTACGAGCAGTACTTC.